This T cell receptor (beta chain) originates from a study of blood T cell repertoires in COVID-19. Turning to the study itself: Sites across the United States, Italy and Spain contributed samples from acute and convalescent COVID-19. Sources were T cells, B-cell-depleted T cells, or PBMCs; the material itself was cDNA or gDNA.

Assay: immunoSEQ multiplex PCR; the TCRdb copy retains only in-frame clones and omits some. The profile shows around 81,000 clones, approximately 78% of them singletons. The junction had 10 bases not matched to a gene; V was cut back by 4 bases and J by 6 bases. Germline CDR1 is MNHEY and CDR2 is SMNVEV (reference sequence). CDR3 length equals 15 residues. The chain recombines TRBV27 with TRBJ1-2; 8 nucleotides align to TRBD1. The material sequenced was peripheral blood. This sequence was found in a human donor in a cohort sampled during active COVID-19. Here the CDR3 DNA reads TGTGCCAGCAGTTCCTACGGGACAGGCGTTAATGGCTACACCTTC. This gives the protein CASSSYGTGVNGYTF.